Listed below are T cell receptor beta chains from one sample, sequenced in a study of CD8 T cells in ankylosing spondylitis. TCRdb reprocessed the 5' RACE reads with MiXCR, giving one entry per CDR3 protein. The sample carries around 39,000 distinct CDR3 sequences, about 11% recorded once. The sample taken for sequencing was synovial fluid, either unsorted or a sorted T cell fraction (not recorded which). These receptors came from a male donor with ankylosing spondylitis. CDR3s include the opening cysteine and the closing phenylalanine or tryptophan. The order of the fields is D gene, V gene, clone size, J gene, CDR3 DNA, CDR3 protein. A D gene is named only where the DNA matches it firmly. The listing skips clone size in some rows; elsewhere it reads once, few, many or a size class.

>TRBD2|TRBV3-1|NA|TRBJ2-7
TGTGCCAGCAGCCAAGACCCCCGTTTGCGAGCGGGAGACCGGGGGGAGCAGTACTTC
CASSQDPRLRAGDRGEQYF
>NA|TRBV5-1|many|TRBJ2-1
TGCGCCAGCAGCTTGGAAGCCCTCTCGGATGAGCAGTTCTTC
CASSLEALSDEQFF
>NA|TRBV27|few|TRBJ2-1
TGTGCCAGCAAACCTGCCGGGAATGAGCAGTTCTTC
CASKPAGNEQFF
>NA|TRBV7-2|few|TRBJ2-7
TGTGCCAGCAGCTTAGGTGGGACAACCTACGAGCAGTACTTC
CASSLGGTTYEQYF
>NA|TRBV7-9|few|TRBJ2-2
TGTGCCAGCAGCCCCCCCGTTACCGGGGAGCTGTTTTTT
CASSPPVTGELFF
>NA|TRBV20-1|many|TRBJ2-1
TGCAGTGCTAGAGATTCGGGGGTGTCCTACAATGAGCAGTTCTTC
CSARDSGVSYNEQFF
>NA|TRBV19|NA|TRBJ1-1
TGTGCCAGTAGCGACCGGGGCAAGAACACTGAAGCTTTCTTT
CASSDRGKNTEAFF
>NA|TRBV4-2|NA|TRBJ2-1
TGTGCCAGCAGCCAAGGAGGACAGTACCCATCCTACAATGAGCAGTTCTTC
CASSQGGQYPSYNEQFF
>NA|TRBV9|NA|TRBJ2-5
TGTGCCAGCAGCGTTTTACCCCTCCGGGAGACCCAGTACTTC
CASSVLPLRETQYF
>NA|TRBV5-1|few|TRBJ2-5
TGCGCCAGCAGCGATACCAGAAACCAAGAGACCCAGTACTTC
CASSDTRNQETQYF
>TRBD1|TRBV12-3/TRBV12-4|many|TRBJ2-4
TGTGCCAGCAGTTTGGGTAGGGGGCATTGGAAAAACATTCAGTACTTC
CASSLGRGHWKNIQYF
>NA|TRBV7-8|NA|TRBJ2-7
TGTGCCAGCAGCTCACAGACAGGTCCGGGCGAGCAGTACTTC
CASSSQTGPGEQYF
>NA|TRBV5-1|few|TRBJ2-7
TGCGCCAGCAGCTTGGCCCCAGATGAGCAGTACTTC
CASSLAPDEQYF
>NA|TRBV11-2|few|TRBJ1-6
TGTGCCAGCAGCTTAGGTGGTAGGGGGAGCTCCTATAATTCACCCCTCCACTTT
CASSLGGRGSSYNSPLHF
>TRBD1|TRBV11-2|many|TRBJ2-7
TGTGCCAGCAGCCCGACATCCGGGACAGGGGCCTACGAGCAGTACTTC
CASSPTSGTGAYEQYF
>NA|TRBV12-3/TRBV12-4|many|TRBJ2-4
TGTGCCAGCACCAAACTATTGGGGACCAAAAACATTCAGTACTTC
CASTKLLGTKNIQYF
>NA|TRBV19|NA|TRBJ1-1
TGTGCCAGTAGTCGGATAGGTGGGGGGTCTTCCACTGAAGCTTTCTTT
CASSRIGGGSSTEAFF
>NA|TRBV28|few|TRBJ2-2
TGTGCCAGCGGTCCTCTTACGGCGGTTGTCGACTCCGGGGAGCTGTTTTTT
CASGPLTAVVDSGELFF
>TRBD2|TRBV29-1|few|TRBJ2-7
TGCAGCACACAGGCGGGAGAACTTGGGAGCTACGAGCAGTACTTC
CSTQAGELGSYEQYF
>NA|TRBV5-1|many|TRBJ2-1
TGCGCCAGCAGCTTGGGCGTAGAAAATGAGCAGTTCTTC
CASSLGVENEQFF
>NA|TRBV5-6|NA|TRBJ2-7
TGTGCCAGCAGCTTGCCCATCTCCTACGAGCAGTACTTC
CASSLPISYEQYF
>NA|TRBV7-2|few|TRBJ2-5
TGTGCCAGCAGCCAAACGGGGGAGACCCAGTACTTC
CASSQTGETQYF
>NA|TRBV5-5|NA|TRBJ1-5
TGTGCCAGCAGCTTAGAGGGGGGCAATCAGCCCCAGCATTTT
CASSLEGGNQPQHF
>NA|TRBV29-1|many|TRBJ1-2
TGCAGCGTTGAAGAACAGGGTAGCTACACCTTC
CSVEEQGSYTF
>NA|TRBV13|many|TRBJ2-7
TGTGCCAGCAGCCCCTCTAGCTCCGAGCAGTACTTC
CASSPSSSEQYF
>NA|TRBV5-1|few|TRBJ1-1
TGCGCCAGCAAAAAGGACGGTTCGAACACTGAAGCTTTCTTT
CASKKDGSNTEAFF
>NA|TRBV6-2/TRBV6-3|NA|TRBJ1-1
TGTGCCTGCGTCCAGGGAACTGAAGCTTTCTTT
CACVQGTEAFF
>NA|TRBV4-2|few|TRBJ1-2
TGTGCCAGCAGCCAAGATCTTGGAAATGGCTACACCTTC
CASSQDLGNGYTF
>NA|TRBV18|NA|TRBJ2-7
TGTGCCAGCTCACCATCGGGGCGGCAGGTGGGTTGGACCTACGAGCAGTACTTC
CASSPSGRQVGWTYEQYF
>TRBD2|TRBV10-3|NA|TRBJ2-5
TGTGCCGCAACTAGCGGTGGGTACCAAGAGACCCAGTACTTC
CAATSGGYQETQYF
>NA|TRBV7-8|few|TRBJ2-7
TGTGCCAGCAGTTTAGCAGGGTACGAAACCTCCTACGAGCAGTACTTC
CASSLAGYETSYEQYF
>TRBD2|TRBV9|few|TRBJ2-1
TGTGCCAGCAACCTTCTAGCGGGAGCGAATGAGCAGTTCTTC
CASNLLAGANEQFF
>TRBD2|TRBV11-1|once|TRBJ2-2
TGTGCCACCCGAGCGGGGCAGGTCACCGGGGAGCTGTTTTTT
CATRAGQVTGELFF
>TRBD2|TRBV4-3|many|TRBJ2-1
TGCGCCAGCAGCCAGGTTACAGAGGGACTAGCGGGACCCTACAATGAGCAGTTCTTC
CASSQVTEGLAGPYNEQFF
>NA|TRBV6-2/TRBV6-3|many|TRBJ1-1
TGTGCCAGCAGTTACCCGACAGTGGAGAACACTGAAGCTTTCTTT
CASSYPTVENTEAFF
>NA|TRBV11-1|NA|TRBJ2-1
TGTGCCAGCAGCTTACTCCTGGGGAACGGACCGTTCTACAATGAGCAGTTCTTC
CASSLLLGNGPFYNEQFF
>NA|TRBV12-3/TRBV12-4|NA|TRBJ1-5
TGTGCCAGCAGTTTCTCGGGAATGGGCAATCAGCCCCAGCATTTT
CASSFSGMGNQPQHF
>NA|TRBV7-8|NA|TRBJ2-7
TGTGCCAGCAGCTTTCATAAAACCTACGAGCAGTACTTC
CASSFHKTYEQYF
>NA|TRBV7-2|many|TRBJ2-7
TGTGCCAGCAGCTTTGGGGGCGCCGAGCAGTACTTC
CASSFGGAEQYF
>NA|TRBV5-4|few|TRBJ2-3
TGTGCCAGCAGCTTGGCCGGGATCAGTGCAGATACGCAGTATTTT
CASSLAGISADTQYF
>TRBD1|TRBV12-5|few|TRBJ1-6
TGTGCTAGTGGCTCAATGGACAGGGTCGGTAATTCACCCCTCCACTTT
CASGSMDRVGNSPLHF
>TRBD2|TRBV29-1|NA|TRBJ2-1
TGCAGCGCCCTAGCGGGAGCGTTGCTTGAGCAGTTCTTC
CSALAGALLEQFF
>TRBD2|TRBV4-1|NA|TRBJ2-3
TGCGCCAGCAACACAAAGTATCGAGCGGGAGACGATACGCAGTATTTT
CASNTKYRAGDDTQYF
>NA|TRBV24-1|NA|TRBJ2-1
TGTGCCACCAGTGATTTGCAACTAGAATGGACCGATGAGCAGTTCTTC
CATSDLQLEWTDEQFF
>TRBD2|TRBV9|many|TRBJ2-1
TGTGCCAGCAGCGTAGTTGCGGGAGGGGTGCAGTTCTTC
CASSVVAGGVQFF
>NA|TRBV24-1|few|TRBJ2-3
TGTGCCACCAGTGCTCCCCGTTTAGACGGCACAGATACGCAGTATTTT
CATSAPRLDGTDTQYF
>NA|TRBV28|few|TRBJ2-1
TGTGCCAGCAGTTTAATCTATGAGCAGTTCTTC
CASSLIYEQFF
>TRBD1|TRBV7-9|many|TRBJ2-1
TGTGCCAGCAGCTTAGCGCTTGGTGGGACAGGGGTTAATGAGCAGTTCTTC
CASSLALGGTGVNEQFF
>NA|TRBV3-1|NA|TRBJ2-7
TGTGCCAGCAGCCACCCCCCCCCCAGGAAGGCGGGAGAGCAGTACTTC
CASSHPPPRKAGEQYF
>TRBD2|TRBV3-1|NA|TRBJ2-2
TGTGCCAGCAGCCAGGGACTATCTACCGGGGAGCTGTTTTTT
CASSQGLSTGELFF
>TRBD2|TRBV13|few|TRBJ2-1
TGTGCCAGCAGCTCCTACACCGGGACTAGCAATGAGCAGTTCTTC
CASSSYTGTSNEQFF
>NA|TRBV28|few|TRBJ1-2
TGTGCCAGCAGCCCCTCCGATGGGTCTGACTATGGCTACACCTTC
CASSPSDGSDYGYTF
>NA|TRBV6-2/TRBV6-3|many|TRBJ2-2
TGTGCCAGCAGAACAACCAGGGGCGCGAACACCGGGGAGCTGTTTTTT
CASRTTRGANTGELFF
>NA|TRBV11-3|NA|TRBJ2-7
TGTGCCAGCAGCTTAGTAGGCTACCAGAACTACGAGCAGTACTTC
CASSLVGYQNYEQYF
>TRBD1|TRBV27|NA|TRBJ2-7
TGTGCCAGCAGGGAATTAGGACAGGACTCCTACGAGCAGTACTTC
CASRELGQDSYEQYF
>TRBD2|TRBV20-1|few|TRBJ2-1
TGCAGTGCTAGAGATCCGACTAGCGGGAGCTCCTACAATGAGCAGTTCTTC
CSARDPTSGSSYNEQFF
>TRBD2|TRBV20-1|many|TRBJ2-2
TGCAGTGCTGTTAGCGGGAGGGGGGAGCTGTTTTTT
CSAVSGRGELFF
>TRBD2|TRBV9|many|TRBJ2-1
TGTGCCAGCAGCGTTGTAGCGGGAGGCTACAATGAGCAGTTCTTC
CASSVVAGGYNEQFF